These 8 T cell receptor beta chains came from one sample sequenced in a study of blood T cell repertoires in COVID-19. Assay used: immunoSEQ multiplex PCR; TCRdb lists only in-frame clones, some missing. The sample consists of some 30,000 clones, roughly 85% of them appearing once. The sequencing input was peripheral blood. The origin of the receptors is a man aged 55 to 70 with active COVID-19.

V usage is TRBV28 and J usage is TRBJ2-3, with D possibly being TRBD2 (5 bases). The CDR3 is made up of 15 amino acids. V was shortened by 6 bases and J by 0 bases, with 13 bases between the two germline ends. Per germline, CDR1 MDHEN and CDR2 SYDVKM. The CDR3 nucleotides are TGTGCCAGCAGCCCCCGAGGGAGAAGCACAGATACGCAGTATTTT. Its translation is CASSPRGRSTDTQYF. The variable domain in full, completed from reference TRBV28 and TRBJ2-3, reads DVKVTQSSRYLVKRTGEKVFLECVQDMDHENMFWYRQDPGLGLRLIYFSYDVKMKEKGDIPEGYSVSREKKERFSLILESASTNQTSMYLCASSPRGRSTDTQYFGPGTRLTVL.

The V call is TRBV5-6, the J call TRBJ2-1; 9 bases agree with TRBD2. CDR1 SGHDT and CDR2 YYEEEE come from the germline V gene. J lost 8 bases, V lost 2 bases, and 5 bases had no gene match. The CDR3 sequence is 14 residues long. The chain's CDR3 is CASSFAGGSHEQFF. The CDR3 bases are TGTGCCAGCAGCTTCGCGGGAGGGTCCCATGAGCAGTTCTTC.

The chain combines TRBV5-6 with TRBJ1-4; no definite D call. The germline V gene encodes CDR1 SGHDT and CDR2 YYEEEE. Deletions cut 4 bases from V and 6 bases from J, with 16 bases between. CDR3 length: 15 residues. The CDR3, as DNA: TGTGCCAGCAGCCCCAATTCCCGGAGGCATGAAAAACTGTTTTTT. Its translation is CASSPNSRRHEKLFF.

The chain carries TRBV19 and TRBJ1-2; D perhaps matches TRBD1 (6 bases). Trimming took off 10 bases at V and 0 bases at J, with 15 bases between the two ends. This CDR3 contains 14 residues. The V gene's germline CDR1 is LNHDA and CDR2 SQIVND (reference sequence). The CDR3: CATRGGATNYGYTF. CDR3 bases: TGTGCCACCCGAGGGGGGGCAACTAACTATGGCTACACCTTC.

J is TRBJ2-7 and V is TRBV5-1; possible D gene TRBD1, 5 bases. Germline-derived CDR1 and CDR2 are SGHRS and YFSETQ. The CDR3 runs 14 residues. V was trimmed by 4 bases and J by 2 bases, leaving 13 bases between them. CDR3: CASSHPGLPYEQYF. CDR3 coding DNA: TGCGCCAGCAGCCACCCAGGGCTTCCCTACGAGCAGTACTTC.

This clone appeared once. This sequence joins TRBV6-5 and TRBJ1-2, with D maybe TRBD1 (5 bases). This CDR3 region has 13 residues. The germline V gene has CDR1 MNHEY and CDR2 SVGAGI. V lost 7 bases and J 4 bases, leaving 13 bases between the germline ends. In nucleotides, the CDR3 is TGTGCCAGCACTCCTCGGGACTCCTATGGCTACACCTTC. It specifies CASTPRDSYGYTF.

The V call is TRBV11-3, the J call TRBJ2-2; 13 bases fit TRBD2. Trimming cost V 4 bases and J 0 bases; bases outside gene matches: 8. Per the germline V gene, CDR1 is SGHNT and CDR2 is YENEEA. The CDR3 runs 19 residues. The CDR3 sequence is CASSYRLGLAGTNTGELFF. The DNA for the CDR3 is TGTGCCAGCAGCTATCGACTGGGACTAGCGGGAACGAACACCGGGGAGCTGTTTTTT.

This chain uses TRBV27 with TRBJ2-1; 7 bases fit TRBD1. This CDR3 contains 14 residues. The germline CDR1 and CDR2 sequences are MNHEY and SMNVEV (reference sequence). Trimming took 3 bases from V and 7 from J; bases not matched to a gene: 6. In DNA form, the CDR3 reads TGTGCCAGCAGTTTCTGGGGACAGTCTAATGAGCAGTTCTTC. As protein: CASSFWGQSNEQFF.